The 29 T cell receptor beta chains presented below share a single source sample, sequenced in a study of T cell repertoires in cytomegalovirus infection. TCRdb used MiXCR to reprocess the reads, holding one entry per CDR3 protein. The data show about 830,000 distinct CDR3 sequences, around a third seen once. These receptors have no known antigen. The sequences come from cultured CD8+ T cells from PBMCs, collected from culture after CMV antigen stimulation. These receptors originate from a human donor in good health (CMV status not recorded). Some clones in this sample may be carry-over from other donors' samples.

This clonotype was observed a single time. For the CDR3, the DNA is TGTGCCAGCTCACACTCCCCTTTGACAGGGTATGATGTGAATCAGCCCCAGCATTTT. Amino acids: CASSHSPLTGYDVNQPQHF. This rearrangement joins TRBV18 to TRBJ1-5, with TRBD1 identical over 7 bases. With 4 bases clipped from V and 4 bases from J, the junction kept 19 bases outside the gene matches. In germline, CDR1 is KGHSH, CDR2 LQKENI. CDR3 size: 19 residues.

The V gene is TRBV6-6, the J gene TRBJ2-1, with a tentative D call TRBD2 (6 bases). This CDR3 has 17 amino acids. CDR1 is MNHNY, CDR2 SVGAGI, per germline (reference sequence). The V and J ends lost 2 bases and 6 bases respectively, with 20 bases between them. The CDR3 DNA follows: TGTGCCAGCAGTTACGTCCGCGGTAGGGACGGGAGCAATGAGCAGTTCTTC. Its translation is CASSYVRGRDGSNEQFF.

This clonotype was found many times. CDR3 amino acids: CATSRGQDNTDTQYF. CDR3 nucleotides: TGTGCCACCAGCAGAGGACAGGATAACACAGATACGCAGTATTTT. V is TRBV15 and J is TRBJ2-3; the D gene is possibly TRBD1 (6 bases). This CDR3 is built from 15 residues. CDR1 LNHNV and CDR2 YYDKDF come from the germline V gene (reference sequence). Trimming removed 1 base at V and 2 bases at J, with 10 bases between.

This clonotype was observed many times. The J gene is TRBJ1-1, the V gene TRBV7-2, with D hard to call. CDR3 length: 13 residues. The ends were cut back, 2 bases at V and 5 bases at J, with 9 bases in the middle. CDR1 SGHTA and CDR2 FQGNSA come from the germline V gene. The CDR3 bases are TGTGCCAGCAGCTTAAGGAGGGTTACTGAAGCTTTCTTT. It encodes CASSLRRVTEAFF.

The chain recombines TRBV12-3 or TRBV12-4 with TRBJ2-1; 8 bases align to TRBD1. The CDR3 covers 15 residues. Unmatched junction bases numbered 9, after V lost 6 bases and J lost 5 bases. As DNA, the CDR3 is TGTGCCAGCAGCCCGGACAGGGTATCCGACAATGAGCAGTTCTTC. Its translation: CASSPDRVSDNEQFF.

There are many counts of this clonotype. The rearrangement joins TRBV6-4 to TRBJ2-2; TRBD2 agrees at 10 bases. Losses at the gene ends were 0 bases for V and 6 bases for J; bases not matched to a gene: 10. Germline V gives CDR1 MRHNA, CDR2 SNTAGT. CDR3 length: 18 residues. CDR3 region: CASSDSASSGGLPGELFF. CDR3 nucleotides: TGTGCCAGCAGTGACTCTGCTTCTAGCGGGGGTCTCCCCGGGGAGCTGTTTTTT.

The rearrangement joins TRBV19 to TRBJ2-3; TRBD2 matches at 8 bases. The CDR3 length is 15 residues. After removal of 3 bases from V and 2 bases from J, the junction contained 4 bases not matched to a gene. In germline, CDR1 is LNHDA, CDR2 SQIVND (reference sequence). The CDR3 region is CASSIGLAPTDTQYF. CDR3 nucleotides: TGTGCCAGTAGTATCGGACTAGCCCCCACAGATACGCAGTATTTT.

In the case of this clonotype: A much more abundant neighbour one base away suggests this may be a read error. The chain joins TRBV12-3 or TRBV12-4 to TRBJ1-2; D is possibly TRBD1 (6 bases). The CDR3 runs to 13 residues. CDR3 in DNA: TGTGCCAGCAGGTTAGGGACACTCTATGGCTACACCTTC. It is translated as CASRLGTLYGYTF.

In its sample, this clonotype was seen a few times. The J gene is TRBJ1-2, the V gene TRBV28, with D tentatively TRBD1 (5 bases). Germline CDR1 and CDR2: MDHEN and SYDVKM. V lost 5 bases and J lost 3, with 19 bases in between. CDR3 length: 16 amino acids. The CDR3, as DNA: TGTGCCAGCAGTATGACTCCGGGACGGACTCACTATGGCTACACCTTC. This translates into CASSMTPGRTHYGYTF.

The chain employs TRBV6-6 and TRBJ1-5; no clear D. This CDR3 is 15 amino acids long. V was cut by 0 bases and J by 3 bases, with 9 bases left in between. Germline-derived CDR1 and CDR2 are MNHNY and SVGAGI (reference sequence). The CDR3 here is CASSYSMGNNQPQHF. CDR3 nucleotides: TGTGCCAGCAGTTACTCGATGGGGAACAATCAGCCCCAGCATTTT.

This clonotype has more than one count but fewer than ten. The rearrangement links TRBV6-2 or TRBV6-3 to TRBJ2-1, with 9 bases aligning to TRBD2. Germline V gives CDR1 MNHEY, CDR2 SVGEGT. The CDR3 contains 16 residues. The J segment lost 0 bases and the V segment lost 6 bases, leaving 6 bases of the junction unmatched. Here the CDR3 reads CASSSRLAVSYNEQFF. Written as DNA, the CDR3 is TGTGCCAGCAGCTCCAGACTAGCGGTCTCCTACAATGAGCAGTTCTTC.

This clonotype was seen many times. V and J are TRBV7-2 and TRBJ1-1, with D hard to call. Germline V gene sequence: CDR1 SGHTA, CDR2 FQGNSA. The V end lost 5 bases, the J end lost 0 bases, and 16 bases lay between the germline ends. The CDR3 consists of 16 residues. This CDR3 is CASSLGPRSVNTEAFF. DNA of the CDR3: TGTGCCAGCAGCCTCGGGCCACGGTCGGTGAACACTGAAGCTTTCTTT.

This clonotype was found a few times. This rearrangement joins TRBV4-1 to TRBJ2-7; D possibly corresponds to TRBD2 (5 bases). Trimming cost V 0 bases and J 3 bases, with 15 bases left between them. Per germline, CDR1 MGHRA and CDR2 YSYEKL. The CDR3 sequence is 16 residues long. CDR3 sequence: CASSQDPGLLGYEQYF. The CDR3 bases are TGCGCCAGCAGCCAAGATCCAGGACTCCTTGGCTACGAGCAGTACTTC.

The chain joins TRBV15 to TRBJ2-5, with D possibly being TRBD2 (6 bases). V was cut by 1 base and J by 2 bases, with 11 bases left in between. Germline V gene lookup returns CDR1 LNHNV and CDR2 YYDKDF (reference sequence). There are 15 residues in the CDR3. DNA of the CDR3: TGTGCCACCAGCAGAGCGGGAGCGGATCAAGAGACCCAGTACTTC. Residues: CATSRAGADQETQYF. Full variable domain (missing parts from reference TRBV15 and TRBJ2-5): DAMVIQNPRYQVTQFGKPVTLSCSQTLNHNVMYWYQQKSSQAPKLLFHYYDKDFNNEADTPDNFQSRRPNTSFCFLDIRSPGLGDTAMYLCATSRAGADQETQYFGPGTRLLVL.

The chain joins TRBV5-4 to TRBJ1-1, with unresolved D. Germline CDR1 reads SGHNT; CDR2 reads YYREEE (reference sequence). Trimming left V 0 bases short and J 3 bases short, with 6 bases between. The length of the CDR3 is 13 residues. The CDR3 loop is CASSLGDHTEAFF. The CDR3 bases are TGTGCCAGCAGCTTGGGGGATCACACTGAAGCTTTCTTT.

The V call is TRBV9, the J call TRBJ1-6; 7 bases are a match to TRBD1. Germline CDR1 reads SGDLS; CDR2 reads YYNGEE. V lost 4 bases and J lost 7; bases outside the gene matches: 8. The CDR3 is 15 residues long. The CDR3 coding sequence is TGTGCCAGCAGCCCCTGGGACAGCGAGAATTCACCCCTCCACTTT. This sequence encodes CASSPWDSENSPLHF. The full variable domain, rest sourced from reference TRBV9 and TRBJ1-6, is DSGVTQTPKHLITATGQRVTLRCSPRSGDLSVYWYQQSLDQGLQFLIQYYNGEERAKGNILERFSAQQFPDLHSELNLSSLELGDSALYFCASSPWDSENSPLHFGNGTRLTVT.

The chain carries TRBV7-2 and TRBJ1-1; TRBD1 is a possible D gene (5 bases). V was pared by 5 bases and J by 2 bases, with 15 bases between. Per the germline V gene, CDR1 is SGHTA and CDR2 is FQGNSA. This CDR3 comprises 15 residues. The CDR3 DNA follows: TGTGCCAGCAGCCCAGGTTGGGGGGGAAACACTGAAGCTTTCTTT. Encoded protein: CASSPGWGGNTEAFF.

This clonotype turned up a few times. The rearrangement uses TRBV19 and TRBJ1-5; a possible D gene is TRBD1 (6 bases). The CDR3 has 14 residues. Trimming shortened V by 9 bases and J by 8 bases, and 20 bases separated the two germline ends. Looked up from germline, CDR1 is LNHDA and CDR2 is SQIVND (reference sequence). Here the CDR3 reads CASRQDPSREPQHF. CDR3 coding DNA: TGTGCCAGCAGACAGGACCCCTCAAGGGAGCCCCAGCATTTT.

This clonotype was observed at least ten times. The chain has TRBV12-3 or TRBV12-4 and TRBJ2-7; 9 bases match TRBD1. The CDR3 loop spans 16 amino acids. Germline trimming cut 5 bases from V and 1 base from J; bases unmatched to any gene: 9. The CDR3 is CASSITGGRRSYEQYF. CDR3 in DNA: TGTGCCAGCAGTATCACAGGGGGCAGACGGTCCTACGAGCAGTACTTC.

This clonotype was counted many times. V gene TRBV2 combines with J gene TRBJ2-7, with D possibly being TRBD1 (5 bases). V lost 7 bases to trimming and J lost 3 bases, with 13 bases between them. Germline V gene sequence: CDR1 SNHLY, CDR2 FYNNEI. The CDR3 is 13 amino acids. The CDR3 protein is CASMSAGYYEQYF. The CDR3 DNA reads TGTGCCAGCATGAGCGCAGGGTACTACGAGCAGTACTTC.

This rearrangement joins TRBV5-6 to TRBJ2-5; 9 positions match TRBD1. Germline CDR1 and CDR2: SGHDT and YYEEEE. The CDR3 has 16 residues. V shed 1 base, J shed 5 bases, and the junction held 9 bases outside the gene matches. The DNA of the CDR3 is TGTGCCAGCAGCTTGCTGGACAGGGGAGGTAGGGAGACCCAGTACTTC. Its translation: CASSLLDRGGRETQYF.

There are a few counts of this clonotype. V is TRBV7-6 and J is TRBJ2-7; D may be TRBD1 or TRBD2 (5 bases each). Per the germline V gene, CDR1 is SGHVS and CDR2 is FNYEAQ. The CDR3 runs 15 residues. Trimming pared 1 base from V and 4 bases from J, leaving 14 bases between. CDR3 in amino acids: CASSLELSGSYEQYV. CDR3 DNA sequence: TGTGCCAGCAGCTTAGAACTGTCAGGGAGTTACGAGCAGTACGTC.

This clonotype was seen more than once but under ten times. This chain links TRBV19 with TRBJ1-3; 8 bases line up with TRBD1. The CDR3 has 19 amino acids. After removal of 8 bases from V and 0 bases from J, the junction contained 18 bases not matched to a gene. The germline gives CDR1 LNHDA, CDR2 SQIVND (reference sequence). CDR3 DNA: TGTGCCAGTGGATGGGACAGGACGAACGAGTTTCACTCTGGAAACACCATATATTTT. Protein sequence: CASGWDRTNEFHSGNTIYF.

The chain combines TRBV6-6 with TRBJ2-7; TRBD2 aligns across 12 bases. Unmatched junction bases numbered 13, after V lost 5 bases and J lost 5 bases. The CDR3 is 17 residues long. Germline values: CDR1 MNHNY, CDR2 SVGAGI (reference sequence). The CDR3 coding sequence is TGTGCCAGCAGTCTCCGACTAGCGGGGGACCCAAAGAACGAGCAGTACGTC. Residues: CASSLRLAGDPKNEQYV.

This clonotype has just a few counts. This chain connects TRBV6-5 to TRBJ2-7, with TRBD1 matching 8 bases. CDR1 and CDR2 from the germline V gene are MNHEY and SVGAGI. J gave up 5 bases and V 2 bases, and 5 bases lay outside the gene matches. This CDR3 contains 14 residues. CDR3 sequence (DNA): TGTGCCAGCAGTTACGAAACAGGGGGGAACGAGCAGTACTTC. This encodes CASSYETGGNEQYF.

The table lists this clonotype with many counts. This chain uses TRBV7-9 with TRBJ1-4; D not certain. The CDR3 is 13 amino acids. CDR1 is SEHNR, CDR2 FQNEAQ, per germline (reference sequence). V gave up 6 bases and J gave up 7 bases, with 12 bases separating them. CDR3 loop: CASSGLEGEKLFF. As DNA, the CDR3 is TGTGCCAGCAGTGGCCTAGAAGGTGAAAAACTGTTTTTT.

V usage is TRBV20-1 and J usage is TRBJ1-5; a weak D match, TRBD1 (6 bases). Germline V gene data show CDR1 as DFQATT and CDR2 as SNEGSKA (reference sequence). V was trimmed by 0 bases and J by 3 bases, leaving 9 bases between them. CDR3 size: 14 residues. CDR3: CSARDDRNNQPQHF. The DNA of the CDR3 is TGCAGTGCTAGAGATGACAGGAACAATCAGCCCCAGCATTTT.

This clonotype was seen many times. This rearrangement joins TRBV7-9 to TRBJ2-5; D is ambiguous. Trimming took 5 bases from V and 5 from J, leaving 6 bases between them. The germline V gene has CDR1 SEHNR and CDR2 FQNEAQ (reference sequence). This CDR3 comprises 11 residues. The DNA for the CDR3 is TGTGCCAGCAGCCACTCGGAGACCCAGTACTTC. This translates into CASSHSETQYF.

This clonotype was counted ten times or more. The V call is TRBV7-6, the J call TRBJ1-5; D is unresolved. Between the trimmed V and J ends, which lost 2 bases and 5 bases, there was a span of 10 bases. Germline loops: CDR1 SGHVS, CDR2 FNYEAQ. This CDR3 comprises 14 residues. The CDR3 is CASSLREADQPQHF. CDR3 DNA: TGTGCCAGCAGCTTAAGGGAGGCAGATCAGCCCCAGCATTTT.